Shown below are 6 T cell receptor beta chains from a single sample sequenced in a study of T cell repertoires in cytomegalovirus infection. MiXCR, run by TCRdb on the reads, gives a single entry per CDR3 protein. The table includes roughly 200,000 distinct CDR3 sequences, approximately 18% detected once. Specimen: CD8+ T cells from PBMCs. Receptors were obtained from a human donor in good health (CMV status not recorded). Some clones in this sample may be carry-over from other donors' samples.

The genes are TRBV6-6 and TRBJ1-2; D ambiguous. Trimming removed 4 bases from V and 4 bases from J, with 10 bases in between. The CDR3 is made up of 13 amino acids. Germline V gene lookup returns CDR1 MNHNY and CDR2 SVGAGI (reference sequence). The CDR3 reads CASSSDTPYGYTF. The CDR3 DNA is TGTGCCAGCAGTTCCGACACTCCCTATGGCTACACCTTC.

This clonotype occurred a few times. The chain couples TRBV28 to TRBJ1-1, with TRBD1 as a possible D gene (6 bases). The CDR3 is made up of 17 amino acids. V lost 3 bases and J 1 base, leaving 18 bases between the germline ends. Per the germline V gene, CDR1 is MDHEN and CDR2 is SYDVKM. CDR3 protein: CASSFRGTKSRNTEAFF. DNA for the CDR3: TGTGCCAGCAGTTTTAGGGGGACAAAATCAAGGAACACTGAAGCTTTCTTT.

The V and J genes are TRBV23-1 and TRBJ2-2, with a tentative D call TRBD1 (5 bases). TRBV23-1 is identified as an open reading frame with a role that is uncertain. Between the trimmed V and J ends, which lost 3 bases and 6 bases, there was a span of 11 bases. This CDR3 spans 14 amino acids. CDR3: CASSHIAGSGELFF. In DNA form, the CDR3 reads TGCGCCAGCAGTCACATAGCAGGGTCCGGGGAGCTGTTTTTT.

The chain is built from TRBV9 and TRBJ2-3, with 10 nucleotides matching TRBD2. With V trimmed by 0 bases and J by 2 bases, 3 bases remained unmatched. CDR1 is SGDLS and CDR2 is YYNGEE in the germline V gene. The CDR3 is 16 amino acids. In DNA, the CDR3 is TGTGCCAGCAGCGTAGCTAGCGGGGGCCCCACAGATACGCAGTATTTT. This translates into CASSVASGGPTDTQYF.

This clonotype was counted a few times. The chain recombines TRBV6-5 with TRBJ1-1, with D possibly matching TRBD1 (6 bases). V shed 4 bases and J shed 1 base, with 13 bases lying between them. CDR1 and CDR2 from the germline V gene are MNHEY and SVGAGI. The CDR3 is made up of 15 amino acids. This CDR3 is CASSSLTGPNTEAFF. DNA for the CDR3: TGTGCCAGCAGTTCTCTTACAGGGCCGAACACTGAAGCTTTCTTT.

This rearrangement joins TRBV7-9 to TRBJ2-3; the match to TRBD2 covers 8 bases. CDR1 is SEHNR and CDR2 is FQNEAQ in the germline V gene (reference sequence). Trimming cost V 5 bases and J 2 bases; bases outside gene matches: 9. This CDR3 has 16 residues. The CDR3 protein is CASSPREGGLTDTQYF. The CDR3 region has the DNA TGTGCCAGCAGCCCCCGGGAGGGGGGACTCACAGATACGCAGTATTTT.